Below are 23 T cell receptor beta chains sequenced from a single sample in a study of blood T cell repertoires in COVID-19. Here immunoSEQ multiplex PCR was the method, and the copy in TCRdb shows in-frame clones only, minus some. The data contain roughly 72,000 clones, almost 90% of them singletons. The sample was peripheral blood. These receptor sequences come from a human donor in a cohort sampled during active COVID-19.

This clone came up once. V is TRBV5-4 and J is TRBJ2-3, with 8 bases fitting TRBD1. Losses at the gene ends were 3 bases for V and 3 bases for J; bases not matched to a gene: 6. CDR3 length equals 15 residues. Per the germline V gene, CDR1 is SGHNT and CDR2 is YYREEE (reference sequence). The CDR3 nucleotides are TGTGCCAGCAGCTCCCAGGGGGCTCCTACAGATACGCAGTATTTT. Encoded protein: CASSSQGAPTDTQYF.

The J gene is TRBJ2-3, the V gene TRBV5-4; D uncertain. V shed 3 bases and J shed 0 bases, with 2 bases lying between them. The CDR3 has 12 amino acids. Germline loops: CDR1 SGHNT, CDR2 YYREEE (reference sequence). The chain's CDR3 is CASSSSTDTQYF. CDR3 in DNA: TGTGCCAGCAGCTCAAGCACAGATACGCAGTATTTT.

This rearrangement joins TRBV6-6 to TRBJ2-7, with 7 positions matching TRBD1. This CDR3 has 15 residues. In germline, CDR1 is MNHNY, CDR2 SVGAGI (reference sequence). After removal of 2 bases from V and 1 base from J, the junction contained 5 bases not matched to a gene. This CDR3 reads CASSYPLGQSYEQYF. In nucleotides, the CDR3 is TGTGCCAGCAGTTACCCCCTGGGACAGTCCTACGAGCAGTACTTC.

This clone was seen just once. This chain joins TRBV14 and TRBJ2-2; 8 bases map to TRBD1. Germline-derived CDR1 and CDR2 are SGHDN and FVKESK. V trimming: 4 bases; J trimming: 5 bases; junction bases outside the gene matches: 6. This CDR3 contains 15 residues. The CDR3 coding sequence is TGTGCCAGCAGCCCGACAGGGGTTCATACCGGGGAGCTGTTTTTT. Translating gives CASSPTGVHTGELFF.

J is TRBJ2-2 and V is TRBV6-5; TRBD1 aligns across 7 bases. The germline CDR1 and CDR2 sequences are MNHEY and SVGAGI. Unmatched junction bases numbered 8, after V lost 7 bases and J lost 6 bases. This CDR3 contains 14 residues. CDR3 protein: CASIQGDVAGELFF. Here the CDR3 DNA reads TGTGCCAGCATCCAGGGGGATGTGGCCGGGGAGCTGTTTTTT.

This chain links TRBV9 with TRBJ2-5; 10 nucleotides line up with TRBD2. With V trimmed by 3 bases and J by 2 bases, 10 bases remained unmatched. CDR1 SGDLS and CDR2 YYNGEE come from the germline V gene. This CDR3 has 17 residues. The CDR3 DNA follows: TGTGCCAGCAGCGAGGGGGCACTAGCGGGGTTACAAGAGACCCAGTACTTC. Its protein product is CASSEGALAGLQETQYF.

The CDR3 nucleotides are TGTGCCAGCAGCTTATCGGTAGGGGCGACGAGTCAGCCCCAGCATTTT. This translates into CASSLSVGATSQPQHF. The chain uses TRBV7-9 and TRBJ1-5, with D tentatively TRBD1 (5 bases). The CDR3 has 16 residues. CDR1 SEHNR and CDR2 FQNEAQ come from the germline V gene (reference sequence). Trimming took 2 bases from V and 6 from J, leaving 17 bases between them.

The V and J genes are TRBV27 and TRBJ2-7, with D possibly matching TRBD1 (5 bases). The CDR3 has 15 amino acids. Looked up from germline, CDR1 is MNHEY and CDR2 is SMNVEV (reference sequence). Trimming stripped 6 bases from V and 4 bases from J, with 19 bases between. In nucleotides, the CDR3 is TGTGCCAGCAGCCAAGTGGGGCAGGCACGGTACGAGCAGTACTTC. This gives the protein CASSQVGQARYEQYF.

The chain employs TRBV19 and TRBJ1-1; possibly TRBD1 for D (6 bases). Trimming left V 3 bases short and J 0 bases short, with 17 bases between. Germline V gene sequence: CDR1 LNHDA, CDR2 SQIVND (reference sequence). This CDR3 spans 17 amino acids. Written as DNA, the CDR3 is TGTGCCAGTAGTATTACTCAGGGGCGCCAAGTGAACACTGAAGCTTTCTTT. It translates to CASSITQGRQVNTEAFF.

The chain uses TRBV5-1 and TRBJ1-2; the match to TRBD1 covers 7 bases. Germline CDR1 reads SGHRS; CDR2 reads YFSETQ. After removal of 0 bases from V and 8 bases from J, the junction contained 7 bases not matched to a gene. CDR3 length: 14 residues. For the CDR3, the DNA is TGCGCCAGCAGCTTGGAAAGGGGGCGCAAGGGCTACACCTTC. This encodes CASSLERGRKGYTF.

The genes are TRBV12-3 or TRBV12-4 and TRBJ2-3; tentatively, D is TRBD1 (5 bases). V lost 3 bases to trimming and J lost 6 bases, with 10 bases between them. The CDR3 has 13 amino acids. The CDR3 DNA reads TGTGCCAGCAGTTTCGCGGCAGGGGATACGCAGTATTTT. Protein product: CASSFAAGDTQYF.

As DNA, the CDR3 is TGTGCCAGTAGTATAGACCCGCCGGGAGCGGGGGAAACAGATACGCAGTATTTT. Its translation is CASSIDPPGAGETDTQYF. The chain combines TRBV19 with TRBJ2-3; 8 positions agree with TRBD2. The junction had 11 bases not matched to a gene; V was cut back by 0 bases and J by 3 bases. CDR3 length equals 18 residues. Germline V gene sequence: CDR1 LNHDA, CDR2 SQIVND (reference sequence).

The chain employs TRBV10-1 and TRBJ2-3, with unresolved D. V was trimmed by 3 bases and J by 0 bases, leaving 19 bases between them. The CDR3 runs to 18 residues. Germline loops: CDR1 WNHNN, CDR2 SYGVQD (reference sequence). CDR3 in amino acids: CASSEEELEPGSTDTQYF. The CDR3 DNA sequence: TGCGCCAGCAGTGAAGAAGAACTCGAACCGGGTAGCACAGATACGCAGTATTTT.

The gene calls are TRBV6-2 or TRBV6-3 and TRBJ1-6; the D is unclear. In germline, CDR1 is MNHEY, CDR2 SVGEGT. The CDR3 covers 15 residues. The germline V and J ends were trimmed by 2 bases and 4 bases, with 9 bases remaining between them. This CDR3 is CASSYRQLYNSPLHF. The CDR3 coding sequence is TGTGCCAGCAGTTACCGTCAGTTGTATAATTCACCCCTCCACTTT.

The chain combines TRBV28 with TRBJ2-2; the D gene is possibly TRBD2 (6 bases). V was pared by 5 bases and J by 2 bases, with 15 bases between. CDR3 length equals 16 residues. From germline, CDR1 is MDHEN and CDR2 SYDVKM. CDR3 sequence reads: CASSPPAGINTGELFF. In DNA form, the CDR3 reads TGTGCCAGCAGTCCACCGGCGGGGATAAACACCGGGGAGCTGTTTTTT.

The CDR3 protein is CASSKGQGATNEKLFF. The CDR3 DNA follows: TGTGCCAGCAGCAAAGGACAGGGGGCAACTAATGAAAAACTGTTTTTT. The rearrangement links TRBV11-2 to TRBJ1-4; 10 bases fit TRBD1. CDR1 is SGHAT, CDR2 FQNNGV, per germline. V was pared by 5 bases and J by 0 bases, with 3 bases of the junction left unmatched. There are 16 residues in the CDR3. Full variable domain (missing parts from reference TRBV11-2 and TRBJ1-4): EAGVAQSPRYKIIEKRQSVAFWCNPISGHATLYWYQQILGQGPKLLIQFQNNGVVDDSQLPKDRFSAERLKGVDSTLKIQPAKLEDSAVYLCASSKGQGATNEKLFFGSGTQLSVL.

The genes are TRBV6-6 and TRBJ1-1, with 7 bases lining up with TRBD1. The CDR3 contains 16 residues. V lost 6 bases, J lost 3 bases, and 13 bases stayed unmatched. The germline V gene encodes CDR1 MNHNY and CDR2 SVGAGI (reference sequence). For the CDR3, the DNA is TGTGCCAGCAGCTCTCACGACAGGGTAGGGCACACTGAAGCTTTCTTT. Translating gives CASSSHDRVGHTEAFF.

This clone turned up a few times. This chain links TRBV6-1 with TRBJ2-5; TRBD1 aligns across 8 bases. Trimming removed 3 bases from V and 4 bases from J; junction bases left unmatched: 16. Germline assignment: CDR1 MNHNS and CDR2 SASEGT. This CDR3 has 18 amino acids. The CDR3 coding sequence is TGTGCCAGCAGTGATGCAGGGGGCCACGTCTTCTTCGGAGAGACCCAGTACTTC. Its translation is CASSDAGGHVFFGETQYF.

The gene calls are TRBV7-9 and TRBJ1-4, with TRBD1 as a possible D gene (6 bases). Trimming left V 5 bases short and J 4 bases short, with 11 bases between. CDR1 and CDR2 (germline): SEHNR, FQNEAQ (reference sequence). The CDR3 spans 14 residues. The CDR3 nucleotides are TGTGCCAGCAGCCCCCAGGGGCGTAATGAAAAACTGTTTTTT. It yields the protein CASSPQGRNEKLFF.

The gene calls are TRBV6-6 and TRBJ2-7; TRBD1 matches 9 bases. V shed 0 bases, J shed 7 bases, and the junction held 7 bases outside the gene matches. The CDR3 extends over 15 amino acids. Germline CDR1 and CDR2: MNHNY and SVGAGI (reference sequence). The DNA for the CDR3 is TGTGCCAGCAGTTACTCGAGGGACAGGGCCCTGGAGCAGTACTTC. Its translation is CASSYSRDRALEQYF.

CDR3 residues: CASRPGQGVYEQYF. The DNA for the CDR3 is TGTGCCAGCAGACCCGGACAGGGGGTGTACGAGCAGTACTTC. The V gene is TRBV6-5, the J gene TRBJ2-7, with 10 bases that match TRBD1. Per the germline V gene, CDR1 is MNHEY and CDR2 is SVGAGI. CDR3 length equals 14 residues. V lost 6 bases and J lost 4; bases outside the gene matches: 6.

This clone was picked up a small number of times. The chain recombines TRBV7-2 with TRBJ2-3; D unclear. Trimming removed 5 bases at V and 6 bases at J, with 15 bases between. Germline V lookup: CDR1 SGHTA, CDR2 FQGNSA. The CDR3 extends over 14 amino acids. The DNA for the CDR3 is TGTGCCAGCAGCACCGACCCACAGTGGGATACGCAGTATTTT. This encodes CASSTDPQWDTQYF.

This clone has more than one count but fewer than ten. The CDR3 region is CASSLVPSGNNEQFF. CDR3 sequence (DNA): TGCGCCAGCAGCTTGGTGCCTAGCGGAAACAATGAGCAGTTCTTC. The chain uses TRBV5-1 and TRBJ2-1, with 7 bases matching TRBD2. V lost 0 bases, J lost 5 bases, and 5 bases stayed unmatched. Germline CDR1 is SGHRS and CDR2 is YFSETQ. The CDR3 contains 15 residues.